These T cell receptor beta chains were read from a single sample in a study of T cells in lung cancer brain metastases. Repertoires were generated with immunoSEQ multiplex PCR, while TCRdb's copy carries only in-frame clones and drops some. The repertoire holds some 2,000 clones, with more than 85% as singletons. Sample: tumor tissue from a brain metastasis. All receptors derive from a woman between 45 and 65 years old with non-small cell lung cancer that had spread to the brain. Each CDR3 is given with its conserved first and last residue. D genes are given only for firm matches. Clone size is shown for a subset of rows, as once, few, many or a class of expanded clone.

abundance: -; v_gene: TRBV15; d_gene: -; j_gene: TRBJ1-3; CDR3nt: TGTGCCACCAGCAGAGATGGAAACACCATATATTTT; CDR3aa: CATSRDGNTIYF
abundance: -; v_gene: TRBV5-6; d_gene: TRBD2; j_gene: TRBJ2-3; CDR3nt: TGTGCCAGCAGCCAGGGACTAGCGGGAGGAGAAGATACGCAGTATTTT; CDR3aa: CASSQGLAGGEDTQYF
abundance: -; v_gene: TRBV9; d_gene: TRBD1; j_gene: TRBJ2-7; CDR3nt: TGTGCCAGCAGCGTAGGCACAGGGGGCGAAGGCGAGCAGTACTTC; CDR3aa: CASSVGTGGEGEQYF
abundance: -; v_gene: TRBV7-3; d_gene: TRBD1; j_gene: TRBJ1-1; CDR3nt: TGTGCCAGCAGCCCGGGGACAGGGCCGGGAACTGAAGCTTTCTTT; CDR3aa: CASSPGTGPGTEAFF
abundance: -; v_gene: TRBV28; d_gene: -; j_gene: TRBJ1-2; CDR3nt: TGTGCCAGCCGTGACCCCTCGGATGGCTACACCTTC; CDR3aa: CASRDPSDGYTF
abundance: -; v_gene: TRBV7-2; d_gene: -; j_gene: TRBJ2-5; CDR3nt: TGTGCCACGAATAGCGTACAAGAGACCCAGTACTTC; CDR3aa: CATNSVQETQYF
abundance: -; v_gene: TRBV27; d_gene: -; j_gene: TRBJ2-3; CDR3nt: TGTGCCAGCAGTTCAACTCTAGCAGATACGCAGTATTTT; CDR3aa: CASSSTLADTQYF
abundance: -; v_gene: TRBV6-6; d_gene: TRBD1; j_gene: TRBJ2-7; CDR3nt: TGTGCCAGCAGTTACTTAGGGACAGGCTATACCTACGAGCAGTACTTC; CDR3aa: CASSYLGTGYTYEQYF
abundance: -; v_gene: TRBV18; d_gene: -; j_gene: TRBJ1-1; CDR3nt: TGTGCCAGCTCACAACAAGTGAGAACTTTCTTT; CDR3aa: CASSQQVRTFF
abundance: -; v_gene: TRBV5-1; d_gene: TRBD2; j_gene: TRBJ2-5; CDR3nt: TGCGCCAGCAGCTTGGTAATAGCGGGGTACCAAGAGACCCAGTACTTC; CDR3aa: CASSLVIAGYQETQYF
abundance: -; v_gene: TRBV5-1; d_gene: TRBD1; j_gene: TRBJ2-1; CDR3nt: TGCGCCAGCAGCCGGGGACAGGGAGCGAACAATGAGCAGTTCTTC; CDR3aa: CASSRGQGANNEQFF
abundance: -; v_gene: TRBV5-1; d_gene: -; j_gene: TRBJ2-1; CDR3nt: TGCGCCAGCAGCGGGCGAGTGTCCTACAATGAGCAGTTCTTC; CDR3aa: CASSGRVSYNEQFF
abundance: -; v_gene: TRBV4-2; d_gene: -; j_gene: TRBJ1-2; CDR3nt: TGTGCCAGCAGCCCATATTTGGCCCCATATGGCTACACCTTC; CDR3aa: CASSPYLAPYGYTF
abundance: -; v_gene: TRBV7-2; d_gene: -; j_gene: TRBJ2-1; CDR3nt: TGTGCCAGCAGCCCAAGGTACAATGAGCAGTTCTTC; CDR3aa: CASSPRYNEQFF
abundance: -; v_gene: TRBV30; d_gene: -; j_gene: TRBJ1-1; CDR3nt: TGTGCCTGGGGAAGGATTGTCACTGAAGCTTTCTTT; CDR3aa: CAWGRIVTEAFF
abundance: -; v_gene: TRBV19; d_gene: -; j_gene: TRBJ2-5; CDR3nt: TGTGCCAGTAGTATAGGAGGGAAGTTGCAGCAGTACTTC; CDR3aa: CASSIGGKLQQYF
abundance: -; v_gene: TRBV5-1; d_gene: -; j_gene: TRBJ2-2; CDR3nt: TGCGCCAGCAGCGGTGGAGGGTGGGAGCTGTTTTTT; CDR3aa: CASSGGGWELFF
abundance: once; v_gene: TRBV29-1; d_gene: -; j_gene: TRBJ1-1; CDR3nt: TGCAGCGTTTACAGGGCCGCTGAAGCTTTCTTT; CDR3aa: CSVYRAAEAFF
abundance: -; v_gene: TRBV4-2; d_gene: -; j_gene: TRBJ2-1; CDR3nt: TGTGCCAGCAGCCAAGACATAAACAATGAGCAGTTCTTC; CDR3aa: CASSQDINNEQFF
abundance: -; v_gene: TRBV9; d_gene: -; j_gene: TRBJ2-5; CDR3nt: TGTGCCAGCAGCGTAGGAACCGGGATCGCGCAAGAGACCCAGTACTTC; CDR3aa: CASSVGTGIAQETQYF
abundance: -; v_gene: TRBV15; d_gene: TRBD2; j_gene: TRBJ2-1; CDR3nt: TGTGCCACCGGGAGGGGTTACAATGAGCAGTTCTTC; CDR3aa: CATGRGYNEQFF
abundance: -; v_gene: TRBV6-5; d_gene: -; j_gene: TRBJ2-3; CDR3nt: TGTGCCAGCAGTTACTCAGGAGACTACTTCACAGATACGCAGTATTTT; CDR3aa: CASSYSGDYFTDTQYF
abundance: -; v_gene: TRBV6-6; d_gene: -; j_gene: TRBJ2-5; CDR3nt: TGTGCCAGCAGTGACTCGGACGGCCGGGAGACCCAGTACTTC; CDR3aa: CASSDSDGRETQYF
abundance: -; v_gene: TRBV11-2; d_gene: TRBD1; j_gene: TRBJ2-2; CDR3nt: TGTGCCAGCACCGAGATGACAGGGGCGAACACCGGGGAGCTGTTTTTT; CDR3aa: CASTEMTGANTGELFF
abundance: -; v_gene: TRBV30; d_gene: -; j_gene: TRBJ1-1; CDR3nt: TGTGCCTGGAGTGTACGGTTGGGTGAAGCTTTCTTT; CDR3aa: CAWSVRLGEAFF
abundance: -; v_gene: TRBV12-5; d_gene: -; j_gene: TRBJ1-5; CDR3nt: TGTGCTAGTGGGCCCGGGGGGTTAAATCAGCCCCAGCATTTT; CDR3aa: CASGPGGLNQPQHF
abundance: -; v_gene: TRBV19; d_gene: TRBD1; j_gene: TRBJ1-2; CDR3nt: TGTGCCAGTAGTTTCAGGGGGAACTATGGCTACACCTTC; CDR3aa: CASSFRGNYGYTF
abundance: -; v_gene: TRBV11-2; d_gene: -; j_gene: TRBJ1-5; CDR3nt: TGTGCCAGCAGCTTAGAAGCCAGTATCCAGCCCCAGCATTTT; CDR3aa: CASSLEASIQPQHF